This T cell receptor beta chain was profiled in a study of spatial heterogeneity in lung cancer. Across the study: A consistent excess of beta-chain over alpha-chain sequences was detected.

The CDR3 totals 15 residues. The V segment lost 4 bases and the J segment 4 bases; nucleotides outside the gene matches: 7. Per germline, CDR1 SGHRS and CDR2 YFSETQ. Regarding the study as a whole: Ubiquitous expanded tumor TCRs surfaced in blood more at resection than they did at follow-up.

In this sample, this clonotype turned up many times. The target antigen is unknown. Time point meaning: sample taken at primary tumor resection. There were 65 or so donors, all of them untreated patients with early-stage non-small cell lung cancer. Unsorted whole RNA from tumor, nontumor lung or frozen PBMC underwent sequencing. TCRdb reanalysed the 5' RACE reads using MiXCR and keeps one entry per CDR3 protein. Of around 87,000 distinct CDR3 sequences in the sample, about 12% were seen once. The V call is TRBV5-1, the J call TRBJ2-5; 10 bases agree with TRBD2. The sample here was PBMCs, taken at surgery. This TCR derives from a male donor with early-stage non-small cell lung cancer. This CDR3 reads CASSERLAGSETQYF. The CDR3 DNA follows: TGCGCCAGCAGCGAGCGACTAGCGGGCTCAGAGACCCAGTACTTC.